Included here is one T cell receptor beta chain sequence, with context. TCRdb processed the 5' RACE reads again and assigns one entry to each CDR3 protein, with no DNA. The sample spans approximately 160,000 distinct CDR3 sequences; the ten largest clones claim approximately 3%. The data belong to a study of monozygotic twins with inflammatory bowel disease. The germline V gene encodes CDR1 SGHTA and CDR2 FQGTGA. This CDR3 contains 13 residues. The sequencing sample was made of blood. V and J are TRBV7-3 and TRBJ1-5; absent DNA, TCRdb's TRBD1 call cannot be checked. The receptor was isolated from a human donor with ulcerative colitis or Crohn's disease, or a healthy co-twin of an affected twin (not recorded which). This CDR3 is CASSPGTNQPQHF. Drawing the rest from reference TRBV7-3 and TRBJ1-5, the complete variable domain is GAGVSQTPSNKVTEKGKYVELRCDPISGHTALYWYRQSLGQGPEFLIYFQGTGAADDSGLPNDRFFAVRPEGSVSTLKIQRTERGDSAVYLCASSPGTNQPQHFGDGTRLSIL.